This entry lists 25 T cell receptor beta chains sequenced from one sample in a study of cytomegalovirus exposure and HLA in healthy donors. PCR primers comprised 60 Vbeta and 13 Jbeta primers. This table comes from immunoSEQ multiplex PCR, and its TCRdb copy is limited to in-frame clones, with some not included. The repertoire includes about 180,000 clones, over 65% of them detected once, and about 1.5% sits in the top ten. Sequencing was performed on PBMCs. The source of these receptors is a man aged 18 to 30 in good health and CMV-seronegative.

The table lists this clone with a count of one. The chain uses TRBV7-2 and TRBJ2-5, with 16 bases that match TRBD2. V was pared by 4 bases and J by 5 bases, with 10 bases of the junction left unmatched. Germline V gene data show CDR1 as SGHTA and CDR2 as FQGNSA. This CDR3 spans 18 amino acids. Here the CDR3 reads CASSSPGLAGGPGETQYF. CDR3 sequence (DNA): TGTGCCAGCAGCTCACCGGGACTAGCGGGGGGGCCCGGGGAGACCCAGTACTTC.

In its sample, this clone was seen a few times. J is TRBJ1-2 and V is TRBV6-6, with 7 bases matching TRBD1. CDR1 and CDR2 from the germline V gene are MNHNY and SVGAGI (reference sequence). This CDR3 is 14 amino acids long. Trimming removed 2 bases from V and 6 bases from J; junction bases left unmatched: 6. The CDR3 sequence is CASSYRSTGDGYTF. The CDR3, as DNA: TGTGCCAGCAGTTACCGCTCAACAGGGGATGGCTACACCTTC.

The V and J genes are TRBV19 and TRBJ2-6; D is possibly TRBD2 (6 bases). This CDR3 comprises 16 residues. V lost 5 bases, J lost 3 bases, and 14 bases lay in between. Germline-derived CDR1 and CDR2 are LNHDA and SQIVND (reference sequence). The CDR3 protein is CASSVNRDFGANVLTF. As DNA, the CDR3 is TGTGCCAGTAGTGTAAACCGGGACTTTGGGGCCAACGTCCTGACTTTC.

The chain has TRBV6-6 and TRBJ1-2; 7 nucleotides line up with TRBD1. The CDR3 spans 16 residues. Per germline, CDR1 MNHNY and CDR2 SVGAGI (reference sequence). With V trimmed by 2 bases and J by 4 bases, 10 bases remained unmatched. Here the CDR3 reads CASSYGPQTGIYGYTF. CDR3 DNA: TGTGCCAGCAGTTACGGACCCCAGACAGGGATCTATGGCTACACCTTC.

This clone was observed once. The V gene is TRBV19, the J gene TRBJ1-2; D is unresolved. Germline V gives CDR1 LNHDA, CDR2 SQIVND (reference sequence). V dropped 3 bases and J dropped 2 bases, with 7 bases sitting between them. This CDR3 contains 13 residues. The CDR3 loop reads CASSIRGNYGYTF. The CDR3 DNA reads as TGTGCCAGTAGTATCCGGGGAAACTATGGCTACACCTTC.

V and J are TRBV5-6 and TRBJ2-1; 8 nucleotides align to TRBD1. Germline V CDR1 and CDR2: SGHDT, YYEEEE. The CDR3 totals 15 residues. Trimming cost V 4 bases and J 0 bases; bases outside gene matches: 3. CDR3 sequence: CASSPGQGSYNEQFF. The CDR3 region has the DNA TGTGCCAGCAGCCCAGGACAGGGCTCCTACAATGAGCAGTTCTTC.

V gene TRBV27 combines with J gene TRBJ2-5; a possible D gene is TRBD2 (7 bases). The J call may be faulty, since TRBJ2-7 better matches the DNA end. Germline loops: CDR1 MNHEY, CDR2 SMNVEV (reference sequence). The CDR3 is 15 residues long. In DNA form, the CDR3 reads TGTGCCAGCAGGGGGTCGGGGGGCCCGTCCTACGAGCAGTACTTC. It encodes CASRGSGGPSYEQYF.

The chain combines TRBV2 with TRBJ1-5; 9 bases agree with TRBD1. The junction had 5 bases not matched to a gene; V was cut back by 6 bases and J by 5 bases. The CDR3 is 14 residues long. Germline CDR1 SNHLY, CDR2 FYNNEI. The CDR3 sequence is CASSSDRGDQPQHF. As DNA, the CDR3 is TGTGCCAGCAGCTCCGACAGGGGGGATCAGCCCCAGCATTTT.

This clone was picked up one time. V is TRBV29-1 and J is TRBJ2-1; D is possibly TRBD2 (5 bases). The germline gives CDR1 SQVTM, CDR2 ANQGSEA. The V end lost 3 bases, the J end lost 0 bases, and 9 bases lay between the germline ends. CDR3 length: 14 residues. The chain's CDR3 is CSVEAGSSYNEQFF. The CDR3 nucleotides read TGCAGCGTTGAGGCGGGTAGCTCCTACAATGAGCAGTTCTTC.

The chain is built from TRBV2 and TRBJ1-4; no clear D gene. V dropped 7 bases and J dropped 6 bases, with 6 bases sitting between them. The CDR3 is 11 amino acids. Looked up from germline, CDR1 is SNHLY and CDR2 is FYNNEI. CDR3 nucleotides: TGTGCCAGCATCGGGGATGAAAAACTGTTTTTT. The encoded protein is CASIGDEKLFF.

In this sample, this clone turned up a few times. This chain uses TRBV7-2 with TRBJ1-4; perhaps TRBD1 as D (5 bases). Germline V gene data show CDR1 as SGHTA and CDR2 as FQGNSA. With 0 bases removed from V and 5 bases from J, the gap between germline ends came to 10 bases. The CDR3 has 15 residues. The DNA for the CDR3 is TGTGCCAGCAGCTTAGCTGGCAGGGTGAATGAAAAACTGTTTTTT. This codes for CASSLAGRVNEKLFF.

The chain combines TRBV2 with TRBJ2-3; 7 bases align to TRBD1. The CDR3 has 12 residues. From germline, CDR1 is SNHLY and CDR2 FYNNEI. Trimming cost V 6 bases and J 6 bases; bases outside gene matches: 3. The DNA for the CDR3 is TGTGCCAGCAGGATACAGGGGGATACGCAGTATTTT. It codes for CASRIQGDTQYF.

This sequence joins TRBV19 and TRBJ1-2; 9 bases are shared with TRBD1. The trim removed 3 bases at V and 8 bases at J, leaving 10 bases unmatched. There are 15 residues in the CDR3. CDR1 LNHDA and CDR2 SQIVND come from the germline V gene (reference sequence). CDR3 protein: CASSIRLGQGRGYTF. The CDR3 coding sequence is TGTGCCAGTAGTATCCGCCTGGGACAGGGAAGGGGCTACACCTTC.

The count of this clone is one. CDR3 nucleotide sequence: TGTGCCAGCCTCTACCAGGTTGAAACTGAAGCTTTCTTT. This sequence encodes CASLYQVETEAFF. V usage is TRBV2 and J usage is TRBJ1-1; D remains ambiguous. Germline V CDR1 and CDR2: SNHLY, FYNNEI. Trimming removed 8 bases at V and 5 bases at J, with 15 bases between. The CDR3 is 13 residues long.

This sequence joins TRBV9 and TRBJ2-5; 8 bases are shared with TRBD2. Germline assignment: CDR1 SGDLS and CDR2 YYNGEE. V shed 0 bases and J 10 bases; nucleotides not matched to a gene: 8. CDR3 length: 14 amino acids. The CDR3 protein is CASSVGQGREVQYF. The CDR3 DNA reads TGTGCCAGCAGCGTAGGGCAGGGGCGGGAGGTCCAGTACTTC.

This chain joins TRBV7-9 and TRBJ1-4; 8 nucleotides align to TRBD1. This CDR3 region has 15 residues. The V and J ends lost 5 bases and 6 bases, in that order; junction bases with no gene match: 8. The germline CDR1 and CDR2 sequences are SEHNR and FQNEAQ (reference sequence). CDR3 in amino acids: CASSPRQGRDEKLFF. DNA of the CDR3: TGTGCCAGCAGCCCAAGACAGGGGCGAGATGAAAAACTGTTTTTT. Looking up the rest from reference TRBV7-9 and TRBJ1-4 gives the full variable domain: DTGVSQNPRHKITKRGQNVTFRCDPISEHNRLYWYRQTLGQGPEFLTYFQNEAQLEKSRLLSDRFSAERPKGSFSTLEIQRTEQGDSAMYLCASSPRQGRDEKLFFGSGTQLSVL.

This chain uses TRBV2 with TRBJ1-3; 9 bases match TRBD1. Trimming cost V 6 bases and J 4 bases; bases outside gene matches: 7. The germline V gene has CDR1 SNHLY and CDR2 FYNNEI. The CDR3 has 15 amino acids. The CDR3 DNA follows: TGTGCCAGCAGCGAACAGGGGGCGTCCGGAAACACCATATATTTT. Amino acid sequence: CASSEQGASGNTIYF. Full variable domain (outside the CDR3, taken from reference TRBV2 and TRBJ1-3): EPEVTQTPSHQVTQMGQEVILRCVPISNHLYFYWYRQILGQKVEFLVSFYNNEISEKSEIFDDQFSVERPDGSNFTLKIRSTKLEDSAMYFCASSEQGASGNTIYFGEGSWLTVV.

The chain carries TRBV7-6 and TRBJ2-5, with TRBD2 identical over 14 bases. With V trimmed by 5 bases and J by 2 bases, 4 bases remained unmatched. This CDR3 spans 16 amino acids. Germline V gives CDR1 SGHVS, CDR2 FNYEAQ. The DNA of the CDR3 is TGTGCCAGCAGCCCGTGGACTAGCGGGGGGCAAGAGACCCAGTACTTC. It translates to CASSPWTSGGQETQYF.

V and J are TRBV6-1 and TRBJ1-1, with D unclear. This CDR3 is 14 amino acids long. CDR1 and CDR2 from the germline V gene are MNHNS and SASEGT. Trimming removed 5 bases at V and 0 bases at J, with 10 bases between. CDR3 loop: CASSISVMNTEAFF. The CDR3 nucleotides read TGTGCCAGCAGTATCAGTGTGATGAACACTGAAGCTTTCTTT.

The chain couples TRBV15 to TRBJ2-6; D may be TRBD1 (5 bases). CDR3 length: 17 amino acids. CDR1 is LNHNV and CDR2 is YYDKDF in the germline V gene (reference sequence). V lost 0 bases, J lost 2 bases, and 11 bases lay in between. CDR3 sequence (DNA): TGTGCCACCAGCAGAGATCCCCCAGGGACTGGGGCCAACGTCCTGACTTTC. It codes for CATSRDPPGTGANVLTF.

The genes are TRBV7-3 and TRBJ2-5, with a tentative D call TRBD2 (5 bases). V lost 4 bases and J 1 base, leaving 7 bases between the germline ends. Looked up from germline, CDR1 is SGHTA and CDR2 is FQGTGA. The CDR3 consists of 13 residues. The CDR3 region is CASSSTSQETQYF. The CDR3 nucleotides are TGTGCCAGCAGCTCCACTAGCCAAGAGACCCAGTACTTC.

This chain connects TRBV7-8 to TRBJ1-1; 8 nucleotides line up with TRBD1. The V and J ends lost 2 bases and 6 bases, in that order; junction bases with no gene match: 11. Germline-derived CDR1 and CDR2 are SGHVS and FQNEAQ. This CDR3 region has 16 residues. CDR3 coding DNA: TGTGCCAGCAGCTTAAGACGGCAGGGGGCCAACGCTGAAGCTTTCTTT. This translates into CASSLRRQGANAEAFF.

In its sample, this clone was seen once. Written as DNA, the CDR3 is TGCGCCAGCAGCTTGGCAGTAGCGGGGGGGGGCCAAGAGACCCAGTACTTC. It codes for CASSLAVAGGGQETQYF. This chain uses TRBV5-1 with TRBJ2-5; TRBD2 matches at 11 bases. CDR1 and CDR2 (germline): SGHRS, YFSETQ. V was clipped by 0 bases and J by 1 base; unmatched bases: 5. The CDR3 has 17 amino acids. The variable domain in full, completed from reference TRBV5-1 and TRBJ2-5, reads KAGVTQTPRYLIKTRGQQVTLSCSPISGHRSVSWYQQTPGQGLQFLFEYFSETQRNKGNFPGRFSGRQFSNSRSEMNVSTLELGDSALYLCASSLAVAGGGQETQYFGPGTRLLVL.

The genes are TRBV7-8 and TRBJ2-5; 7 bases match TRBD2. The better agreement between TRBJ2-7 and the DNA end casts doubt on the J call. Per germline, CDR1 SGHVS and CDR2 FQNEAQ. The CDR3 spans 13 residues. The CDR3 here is CASSLGEGYEQYF. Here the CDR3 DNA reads TGTGCCAGCAGCTTAGGGGAGGGTTACGAGCAGTACTTC.

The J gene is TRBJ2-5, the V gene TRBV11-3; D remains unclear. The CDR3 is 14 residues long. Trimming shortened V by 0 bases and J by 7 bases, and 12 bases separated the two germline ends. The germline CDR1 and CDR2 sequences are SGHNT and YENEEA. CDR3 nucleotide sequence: TGTGCCAGCAGCTTAGATGGGTACGAGGTGACCCAGTACTTC. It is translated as CASSLDGYEVTQYF.